These 28 T cell receptor beta chains were all obtained from the same sample, sequenced in a study of metastatic and nonmetastatic thyroid tumors. None of the patients had undergone any treatment ahead of thyroid surgery. TCRdb re-clonotyped the PCR reads via MiXCR. This table holds around 24,000 clones, roughly a quarter found once. The sequencing sample was made of tumor tissue. The origin of the receptors is a male donor with papillary thyroid cancer or a benign thyroid nodule (not recorded which). Some clones in this sample may be carry-over from other donors' samples.

This clone was recorded many times. This chain joins TRBV5-1 and TRBJ1-4, with D perhaps matching TRBD1 (6 bases). The CDR3 loop spans 15 amino acids. Germline V gene lookup returns CDR1 SGHRS and CDR2 YFSETQ. Trimming removed 1 base at V and 8 bases at J, with 15 bases between. CDR3 in amino acids: CASSLTSGQGEKLFF. CDR3 in DNA: TGCGCCAGCAGCTTGACCTCGGGACAAGGGGAAAAACTGTTTTTT.

Judged by abundance, this clone is medium-sized. The CDR3 sequence is CASSPGLGSYGYTF. DNA for the CDR3: TGTGCCAGCAGCCCAGGTCTTGGAAGCTATGGCTACACCTTC. This chain uses TRBV7-2 with TRBJ1-2; no firm D call. CDR1 and CDR2 (germline): SGHTA, FQGNSA. V lost 5 bases to trimming and J lost 4 bases, with 14 bases between them. CDR3 length: 14 amino acids.

This sequence joins TRBV20-1 and TRBJ2-7; TRBD1 aligns across 7 bases. CDR1 and CDR2 (germline): DFQATT, SNEGSKA (reference sequence). This CDR3 spans 15 amino acids. The V and J ends lost 0 bases and 0 bases, in that order; junction bases with no gene match: 5. CDR3 residues: CSARERGLSSYEQYF. CDR3 nucleotides: TGCAGTGCTAGAGAAAGGGGGCTAAGCTCCTACGAGCAGTACTTC.

By share of the sample, this clone is medium-sized. The chain uses TRBV20-1 and TRBJ2-7, with D possibly TRBD2 on 6 matching bases. The CDR3 contains 11 residues. Germline CDR1 DFQATT, CDR2 SNEGSKA (reference sequence). V was pared by 5 bases and J by 8 bases, with 13 bases between. The CDR3, as DNA: TGCAGTGCTCCGACGGGACTCAAGCAGTACTTC. Protein sequence: CSAPTGLKQYF.

In this sample, this clone turned up many times. The chain links TRBV13 to TRBJ2-2; 7 positions agree with TRBD2. The length of the CDR3 is 16 residues. CDR1 is PRHDT and CDR2 is FYEKMQ in the germline V gene (reference sequence). V gave up 2 bases and J gave up 5 bases; unmatched junction bases: 8. CDR3 nucleotide sequence: TGTGCCAGCAGCTTATCTGGCGGGAGACGAACCGGGGAGCTGTTTTTT. As protein: CASSLSGGRRTGELFF.

This clone has at least ten counts. This may be a read error, as it is one base from a much larger clone. The sample holds other DNA sequences that translate to the same CDR3. The chain employs TRBV20-1 and TRBJ2-7; the D gene is possibly TRBD2 (6 bases). Per germline, CDR1 DFQATT and CDR2 SNEGSKA (reference sequence). This CDR3 is 11 amino acids long. The CDR3, as DNA: TGCAGTGCTAGCGGGAGCTACGAGCAGCACTTC. Protein product: CSASGSYEQHF.

On this clone: Likely a read error: the CDR3 ends without its conserved phenylalanine or tryptophan. The V and J genes are TRBV28 and TRBJ1-6; D is uncertain. CDR1 and CDR2 from the germline V gene are MDHEN and SYDVKM. The CDR3 is 19 amino acids. CDR3 sequence reads: CGSSYKRWITGPYNSPLHY. CDR3 bases: TGTGGCAGCAGTTATAAAAGGTGGATAACGGGCCCATATAATTCACCCCTCCACTAT.

At least ten counts were recorded for this clone. The rearrangement uses TRBV20-1 and TRBJ2-3; TRBD2 might be the D (6 bases). This CDR3 has 14 residues. Germline-derived CDR1 and CDR2 are DFQATT and SNEGSKA (reference sequence). The germline V and J ends were trimmed by 3 bases and 2 bases, with 12 bases remaining between them. The DNA for the CDR3 is TGCAGTGCTAGTGGGAGGACTAACACAGATACGCAGTATTTT. Its protein product is CSASGRTNTDTQYF.

The chain employs TRBV7-2 and TRBJ2-1; 13 bases fit TRBD2. V shed 8 bases, J shed 15 bases, and the junction held 10 bases outside the gene matches. The CDR3 covers 13 residues. Looked up from germline, CDR1 is SGHTA and CDR2 is FQGNSA. CDR3 in DNA: TGTGCCAGCTGCTGGACTAGCGGGAGTATCCGGTTCTTC. This encodes CASCWTSGSIRFF. Complete variable domain (other parts from reference TRBV7-2 and TRBJ2-1): GAGVSQSPSNKVTEKGKDVELRCDPISGHTALYWYRQSLGQGLEFLIYFQGNSAPDKSGLPSDRFSAERTGGSVSTLTIQRTQQEDSAVYLCASCWTSGSIRFFGPGTRLTVL.

V and J are TRBV5-1 and TRBJ1-1; a possible D gene is TRBD1 (6 bases). V was clipped by 0 bases and J by 4 bases, with 13 bases between them. The CDR3 is 15 residues long. Germline V CDR1 and CDR2: SGHRS, YFSETQ. The CDR3 reads CASSLAGGRATEAFF. CDR3 nucleotide sequence: TGCGCCAGCAGCTTGGCCGGGGGGCGGGCCACTGAAGCTTTCTTT.

The chain combines TRBV7-8 with TRBJ1-2; D is possibly TRBD1 (5 bases). V lost 2 bases and J lost 8, with 15 bases in between. The CDR3 extends over 14 amino acids. Looked up from germline, CDR1 is SGHVS and CDR2 is FQNEAQ. The CDR3 loop reads CASSLWGLDRGYTF. The CDR3 nucleotides are TGTGCCAGCAGCTTATGGGGACTGGATCGAGGCTACACCTTC.

This clone was recorded many times. The CDR3 nucleotides are TGTGCCAGTAGTTCGGGACCCTCCTACGAGCAGTACTTC. As protein: CASSSGPSYEQYF. The gene calls are TRBV19 and TRBJ2-7; either TRBD1 or TRBD2 may supply D (5 bases each). The V gene lost 5 bases and the J gene lost 0 bases, with 8 bases spanning the gap. CDR3 size: 13 residues. Per germline, CDR1 LNHDA and CDR2 SQIVND (reference sequence).

A remark on this clone: At one end the junction does not follow the germline gene, possibly because of a read error. The chain uses TRBV5-1 and TRBJ2-7; TRBD1 matches at 8 bases. CDR3 size: 13 residues. The germline V gene encodes CDR1 SGHRS and CDR2 YFSETQ. The CDR3 bases are TGCGTCAGCCTTCGACAGGGGACGCACGAGCAGTACTTC. Amino acid sequence: CVSLRQGTHEQYF.

Many counts were recorded for this clone. V gene TRBV20-1 combines with J gene TRBJ1-5; D is uncertain. The germline V and J ends were trimmed by 3 bases and 0 bases, with 12 bases remaining between them. The CDR3 is made up of 15 amino acids. Germline V CDR1 and CDR2: DFQATT, SNEGSKA (reference sequence). Here the CDR3 reads CSASPTSVSNQPQHF. CDR3 bases: TGCAGTGCTAGCCCTACATCGGTTAGCAATCAGCCCCAGCATTTT.

This clone was recorded many times. The V gene is TRBV28, the J gene TRBJ2-5; 7 bases are shared with TRBD2. V was pared by 5 bases and J by 4 bases, with 10 bases of the junction left unmatched. The CDR3 is made up of 15 amino acids. Per the germline V gene, CDR1 is MDHEN and CDR2 is SYDVKM. This chain's CDR3 is CASSTRAGETETQYF. CDR3 nucleotides: TGTGCCAGCAGTACGAGGGCGGGAGAGACAGAGACCCAGTACTTC.

This rearrangement joins TRBV20-1 to TRBJ1-6, with 7 nucleotides matching TRBD2. TRBJ2-7 matches the DNA end more closely, so the J call is doubtful. The CDR3 spans 13 residues. CDR1 DFQATT and CDR2 SNEGSKA come from the germline V gene (reference sequence). The CDR3 loop is CSDSPGTIGEQYF. The CDR3 nucleotides read TGCAGTGATTCCCCCGGGACTATAGGGGAGCAGTACTTC.

This clone was seen many times. The chain recombines TRBV7-2 with TRBJ2-1; D might be TRBD1 (6 bases). V was cut by 1 base and J by 6 bases, with 13 bases left in between. From germline, CDR1 is SGHTA and CDR2 FQGNSA. The CDR3 extends over 15 amino acids. As DNA, the CDR3 is TGTGCCAGCAGCTTAGTGTTGGGACATTCCAATGAGCAGTTCTTC. It codes for CASSLVLGHSNEQFF.

At least ten counts were recorded for this clone. The chain links TRBV11-2 to TRBJ1-2, with 10 bases lining up with TRBD1. The length of the CDR3 is 16 residues. V trimming: 1 base; J trimming: 6 bases; junction bases outside the gene matches: 8. In germline, CDR1 is SGHAT, CDR2 FQNNGV. The CDR3 DNA is TGTGCCAGCAGCTTAGGAGGTGACAGGGGGCGGAATGGCTACACCTTC. Protein sequence: CASSLGGDRGRNGYTF.

This clone was seen many times. Other DNA variants within this sample encode the same CDR3. This chain links TRBV11-2 with TRBJ1-5; 7 bases are shared with TRBD1. Germline V lookup: CDR1 SGHAT, CDR2 FQNNGV. Losses at the gene ends were 5 bases for V and 0 bases for J; bases not matched to a gene: 10. This CDR3 comprises 17 residues. This CDR3 is CASSTRDSYYSNQPQHF. Here the CDR3 DNA reads TGTGCCAGCAGCACCCGGGACAGCTATTATAGCAATCAGCCCCAGCATTTT. The whole variable domain, remainder taken from reference TRBV11-2 and TRBJ1-5, is EAGVAQSPRYKIIEKRQSVAFWCNPISGHATLYWYQQILGQGPKLLIQFQNNGVVDDSQLPKDRFSAERLKGVDSTLKIQPAKLEDSAVYLCASSTRDSYYSNQPQHFGDGTRLSIL.

This clone was counted ten times or more. The J gene is TRBJ2-1, the V gene TRBV11-2; no clear D. The V gene's germline CDR1 is SGHAT and CDR2 FQNNGV. V was clipped by 4 bases and J by 9 bases, with 13 bases between them. The CDR3 consists of 13 residues. Written as DNA, the CDR3 is TGTGCCAGCAGCTGGGGTAGCCTCGGTGAGCAGTTCTTC. Protein: CASSWGSLGEQFF.

For this clone: Without the conserved terminal phenylalanine or tryptophan, this CDR3 likely stems from a read error. V and J are TRBV10-3 and TRBJ2-1, with 9 bases fitting TRBD2. The CDR3 loop spans 17 amino acids. CDR1 is ENHRY, CDR2 SYGVKD, per germline. This CDR3 is CAISVLLAGSSYIEQFV. The CDR3 coding sequence is TGTGCCATCAGTGTCCTCCTAGCGGGGTCCTCCTACATTGAGCAGTTCGTC.

This clone was recorded many times. This chain connects TRBV20-1 to TRBJ1-6, with D possibly TRBD1 on 6 matching bases. The germline gives CDR1 DFQATT, CDR2 SNEGSKA (reference sequence). Trimming left V 0 bases short and J 10 bases short, with 13 bases between. The CDR3 spans 14 residues. The DNA for the CDR3 is TGCAGTGCTAGAGATTCGACAGGAGTATCACCCCTCCACTTT. It encodes CSARDSTGVSPLHF.

By share, this clone counts as large (0.1 to 1%). The CDR3 spells CATSDPDIGGYEQYF. As DNA, the CDR3 is TGTGCCACCAGTGACCCGGACATTGGGGGCTACGAGCAGTACTTC. This chain links TRBV24-1 with TRBJ2-7, with D perhaps matching TRBD1 or TRBD2 (5 bases each). This CDR3 is 15 amino acids long. Between the trimmed V and J ends, which lost 4 bases and 3 bases, there was a span of 15 bases. The germline V gene has CDR1 KGHDR and CDR2 SFDVKD.

This clone was found many times. The gene calls are TRBV12-3 or TRBV12-4 and TRBJ2-3; D is perhaps TRBD1 or TRBD2 (5 bases each). The V end lost 8 bases, the J end lost 4 bases, and 13 bases lay between the germline ends. CDR3 length: 13 residues. CDR3 region: CASAREGPDTQYF. As DNA, the CDR3 is TGTGCCAGCGCAAGAGAGGGGCCAGATACGCAGTATTTT.

At least ten counts were recorded for this clone. This rearrangement joins TRBV18 to TRBJ2-1; 7 bases are shared with TRBD2. The CDR3 totals 17 residues. Germline-derived CDR1 and CDR2 are KGHSH and LQKENI. With V trimmed by 3 bases and J by 2 bases, 10 bases remained unmatched. The CDR3 sequence: CASSPLTRAGAYNEQFF. Written as DNA, the CDR3 is TGTGCCAGCTCACCCCTTACCCGGGCGGGAGCCTACAATGAGCAGTTCTTC.

In regard to this clone: At one end the junction does not follow the germline gene, possibly because of a read error. V gene TRBV28 combines with J gene TRBJ1-2; D call uncertain. This CDR3 is 15 amino acids long. CDR1 and CDR2 (germline): MDHEN, SYDVKM. CDR3 sequence reads: CASSPDTQSYYGYTF. The DNA for the CDR3 is TGTGCCAGCAGTCCCGACACTCAGTCGTACTATGGCTACACTTTC.

There are many counts of this clone. The rearrangement joins TRBV2 to TRBJ2-7; D ambiguous. Trimming pared 8 bases from V and 9 bases from J, leaving 8 bases between. From germline, CDR1 is SNHLY and CDR2 FYNNEI. The CDR3 is made up of 9 amino acids. CDR3 sequence (DNA): TGTGCCAGCTCCTGGGGGCAGTACTTC. Its translation: CASSWGQYF.

Turning to this clone: This may arise from a read error, as a much more abundant clone is one base away. V gene TRBV3-1 combines with J gene TRBJ2-5, with 12 bases aligning to TRBD2. Germline V gene lookup returns CDR1 LGHDT and CDR2 YNNKEL (reference sequence). With V trimmed by 2 bases and J by 4 bases, 2 bases remained unmatched. The length of the CDR3 is 15 residues. CDR3 coding DNA: TGTGCCAGCAGCCAAATGGGACTAGCGGGAGAGACCCAGTACTTC. Amino acid sequence: CASSQMGLAGETQYF.